At least ten counts were recorded for the clone carrying this TCR beta chain. Its antigen remains unidentified. The data derive from a study of spatial heterogeneity in lung cancer. Study-wide points: At resection, ubiquitous expanded tumor TCRs appeared in blood more than at follow-up.

The germline V and J ends were trimmed by 1 base and 0 bases, with 12 bases remaining between them. Per germline, CDR1 KGHSH and CDR2 LQKENI. The CDR3 is made up of 17 amino acids. Each CDR3 protein is one row after TCRdb ran MiXCR on the 5' RACE reads. The sample shows more than 9,000 distinct CDR3 sequences, 8.5% to 10% of them seen only once. Sample time point: sample taken at primary tumor resection. Whole RNA was taken from tumor, nontumor lung or frozen PBMC; it was then sequenced unsorted. This specimen was PBMCs, taken at surgery. The sequence derives from a male donor with early-stage non-small cell lung cancer. V is TRBV18 and J is TRBJ2-2, with TRBD1 as a possible D gene (6 bases). CDR3 residues: CASSPQRTAPNTGELFF. The DNA of the CDR3 is TGTGCCAGCTCACCACAGCGGACAGCACCGAACACCGGGGAGCTGTTTTTT.